These 5 T cell receptor beta chains came from one sample sequenced in a study of cytomegalovirus exposure and HLA in healthy donors. PCR was performed using 60 Vbeta and 13 Jbeta primers. Produced via immunoSEQ multiplex PCR; TCRdb's table is partial and in-frame only. Here the sample spans about 96,000 clones, approximately 72% being singletons. The material sequenced was PBMCs. These receptors all come from a female donor in good health and CMV-seropositive.

This chain uses TRBV10-2 with TRBJ2-7; the match to TRBD2 covers 7 bases. This CDR3 spans 15 amino acids. Germline CDR1 and CDR2: WSHSY and SAAADI. V was clipped by 2 bases and J by 5 bases; unmatched bases: 9. DNA of the CDR3: TGCGCCAGCAGTGAGACTGGACTAGTTGGCCACGAGCAGTACTTC. It yields the protein CASSETGLVGHEQYF.

The chain joins TRBV6-5 to TRBJ1-2; TRBD1 agrees at 8 bases. The CDR3 spans 13 residues. The trim removed 6 bases at V and 4 bases at J, leaving 4 bases unmatched. CDR1 and CDR2 (germline): MNHEY, SVGAGI. CDR3 nucleotides: TGTGCCAGCAGCCCCGACAGGGGCTATGGCTACACCTTC. It yields the protein CASSPDRGYGYTF.

This clone was counted between two and nine times. V and J are TRBV6-6 and TRBJ1-1, with D possibly matching TRBD1 (6 bases). CDR3 length equals 14 residues. Looked up from germline, CDR1 is MNHNY and CDR2 is SVGAGI (reference sequence). Trimming took 6 bases from V and 5 from J, leaving 16 bases between them. CDR3 nucleotide sequence: TGTGCCAGCAGCTCGACAAGGGGGGGGACTGAAGCTTTCTTT. As protein: CASSSTRGGTEAFF.

The V gene is TRBV11-2, the J gene TRBJ1-1; 7 positions match TRBD1. This CDR3 is 14 amino acids long. CDR1 is SGHAT and CDR2 is FQNNGV in the germline V gene. The trim removed 3 bases at V and 4 bases at J, leaving 5 bases unmatched. In nucleotides, the CDR3 is TGTGCCAGCAGCTTTGACAGGGTGAGCACTGAAGCTTTCTTT. It is translated as CASSFDRVSTEAFF.

The chain carries TRBV23-1 and TRBJ1-3, with 7 bases identical to TRBD1. TRBV23-1 counts as an open reading frame of uncertain function. The ends lost 3 bases at V and 0 bases at J; junction bases unmatched: 8. The CDR3 runs to 17 residues. DNA of the CDR3: TGCGCCAGCAGTCAGGACAGGTGCGTTTTCTCTGGAAACACCATATATTTT. It is translated as CASSQDRCVFSGNTIYF.